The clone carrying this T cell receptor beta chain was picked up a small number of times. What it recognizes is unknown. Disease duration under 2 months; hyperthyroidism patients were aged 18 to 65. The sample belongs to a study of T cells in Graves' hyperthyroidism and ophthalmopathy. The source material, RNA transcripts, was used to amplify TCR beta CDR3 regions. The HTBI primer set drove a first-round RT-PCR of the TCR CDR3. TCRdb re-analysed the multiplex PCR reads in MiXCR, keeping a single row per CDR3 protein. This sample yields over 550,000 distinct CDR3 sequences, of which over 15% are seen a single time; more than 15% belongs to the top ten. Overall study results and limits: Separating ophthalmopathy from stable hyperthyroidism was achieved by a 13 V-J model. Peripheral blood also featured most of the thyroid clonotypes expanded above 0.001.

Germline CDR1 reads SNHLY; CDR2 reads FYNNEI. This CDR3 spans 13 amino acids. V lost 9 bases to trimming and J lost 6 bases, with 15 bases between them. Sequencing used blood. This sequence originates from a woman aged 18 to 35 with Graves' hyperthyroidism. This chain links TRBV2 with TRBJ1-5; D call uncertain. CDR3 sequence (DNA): TGTGCCAGGTCAACAGCCCCAGGTCAGCCCCAGCATTTT. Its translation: CARSTAPGQPQHF.